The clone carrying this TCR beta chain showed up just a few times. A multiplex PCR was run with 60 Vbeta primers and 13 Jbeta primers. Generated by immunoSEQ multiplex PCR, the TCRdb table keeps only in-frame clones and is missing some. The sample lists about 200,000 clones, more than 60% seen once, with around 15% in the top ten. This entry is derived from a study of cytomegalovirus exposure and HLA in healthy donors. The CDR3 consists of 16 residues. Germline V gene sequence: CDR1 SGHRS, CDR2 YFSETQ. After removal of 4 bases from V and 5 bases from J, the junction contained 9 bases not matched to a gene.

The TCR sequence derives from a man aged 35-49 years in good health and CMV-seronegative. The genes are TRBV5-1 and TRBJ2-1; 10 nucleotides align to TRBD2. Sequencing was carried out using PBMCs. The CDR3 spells CASSPGGLAANNEQFF. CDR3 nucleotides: TGCGCCAGCAGCCCCGGAGGACTAGCGGCTAACAATGAGCAGTTCTTC.